Below are 13 T cell receptor beta chains sequenced from a single sample in a study of CD8 T cells in ankylosing spondylitis. General study results and limits: Characteristic of ankylosing spondylitis blood, it appeared, was a TCR beta motif comprising several highly homologous variants.

TCRdb ran MiXCR on the 5' RACE reads and lists one entry per CDR3 protein. Here the sample spans around 540,000 distinct CDR3 sequences, over 9.5% being singletons. The antigens of these receptors remain unknown. Sequencing used blood, either unsorted or a sorted T cell fraction (not recorded which). The source is a male donor with ankylosing spondylitis.

In its sample, this clonotype was seen many times. The chain recombines TRBV29-1 with TRBJ2-1; D is undetermined. This CDR3 spans 13 amino acids. CDR1 is SQVTM, CDR2 ANQGSEA, per germline. Trimming stripped 3 bases from V and 3 bases from J, with 9 bases between. CDR3 in amino acids: CSVEDLGYNEQFF. The CDR3 coding sequence is TGCAGCGTTGAGGACCTTGGCTACAATGAGCAGTTCTTC.

This clonotype was detected many times. This chain uses TRBV10-3 with TRBJ2-3, with D perhaps being TRBD1 or TRBD2 (5 bases each). Germline V gene lookup returns CDR1 ENHRY and CDR2 SYGVKD. Trimming shortened V by 2 bases and J by 5 bases, and 17 bases separated the two germline ends. The CDR3 sequence is 16 residues long. As DNA, the CDR3 is TGTGCCATCAGTGAGGGCGCGAGGGGCGCGGGAGATACGCAGTATTTT. Translating it yields CAISEGARGAGDTQYF.

This clonotype has just a few counts. The chain combines TRBV20-1 with TRBJ1-1; D not certain. The V gene's germline CDR1 is DFQATT and CDR2 SNEGSKA (reference sequence). V was pared by 5 bases and J by 4 bases, with 14 bases between. The CDR3 contains 13 residues. The CDR3, as DNA: TGCAGTGCTCTATCCGGGATCGGCACTGAAGCTTTCTTT. Its translation is CSALSGIGTEAFF.

V usage is TRBV3-1 and J usage is TRBJ2-3; no reliable D call. V was pared by 2 bases and J by 6 bases, with 6 bases between. This CDR3 is built from 12 residues. Germline CDR1 is LGHDT and CDR2 is YNNKEL (reference sequence). The CDR3 coding sequence is TGTGCCAGCAGCCAAAGCGCGGATACGCAGTATTTT. It codes for CASSQSADTQYF.

As DNA, the CDR3 is TGTGCCAGCAGTGATGTAGCGGGAGTCGGCACAGATACGCAGTATTTT. Protein: CASSDVAGVGTDTQYF. The chain carries TRBV6-4 and TRBJ2-3; 9 bases fit TRBD2. CDR1 and CDR2 from the germline V gene are MRHNA and SNTAGT. The junction had 5 bases not matched to a gene; V was cut back by 3 bases and J by 1 base. This CDR3 region has 16 residues.

CDR3 region: CSVTGTGGSYNEQFF. In DNA form, the CDR3 reads TGCAGCGTAACCGGGACAGGGGGCTCGTACAATGAGCAGTTCTTC. V and J are TRBV29-1 and TRBJ2-1; 12 nucleotides align to TRBD1. This CDR3 comprises 15 residues. CDR1 SQVTM and CDR2 ANQGSEA come from the germline V gene. The V gene end was trimmed by 6 bases and the J gene end by 4 bases; junction bases not matched to a gene: 7.

This clonotype occurred a few times. This sequence joins TRBV7-9 and TRBJ2-5; the D is unclear. Trimming shortened V by 4 bases and J by 5 bases, and 17 bases separated the two germline ends. Germline lookup yields CDR1 SEHNR and CDR2 FQNEAQ (reference sequence). The CDR3 sequence is 15 residues long. The CDR3 loop is CASSSPRAVGETQYF. CDR3 nucleotide sequence: TGTGCCAGCAGCTCCCCACGGGCTGTAGGGGAGACCCAGTACTTC.

This clonotype was counted between two and nine times. V and J are TRBV20-1 and TRBJ2-5; 10 bases agree with TRBD1. The CDR3 consists of 13 residues. With 5 bases clipped from V and 5 bases from J, the junction kept 5 bases outside the gene matches. Per germline, CDR1 DFQATT and CDR2 SNEGSKA (reference sequence). CDR3 coding DNA: TGCAGTGCTGACCGGACAGGGGGGGAGACCCAGTACTTC. It codes for CSADRTGGETQYF.

The chain is built from TRBV29-1 and TRBJ1-1, with 8 bases aligning to TRBD1. The CDR3 loop spans 13 amino acids. Germline CDR1 and CDR2: SQVTM and ANQGSEA. The V gene end was trimmed by 7 bases and the J gene end by 5 bases; junction bases not matched to a gene: 9. The chain's CDR3 is CSAFGQGWTEAFF. The CDR3, as DNA: TGCAGCGCCTTCGGACAGGGTTGGACTGAAGCTTTCTTT.

This clonotype was found a few times. The rearrangement uses TRBV24-1 and TRBJ2-2, with 8 nucleotides matching TRBD2. Germline values: CDR1 KGHDR, CDR2 SFDVKD. With V trimmed by 3 bases and J by 6 bases, 11 bases remained unmatched. The CDR3 spans 17 residues. Written as DNA, the CDR3 is TGTGCCACCAGTGATCTCCTCGGGCGGGGGGACGCCGGGGAGCTGTTTTTT. This encodes CATSDLLGRGDAGELFF.

This clonotype turned up a few times. The chain uses TRBV11-1 and TRBJ2-2; D possibly corresponds to TRBD1 (5 bases). The germline gives CDR1 SGHAT, CDR2 FQDESV (reference sequence). The CDR3 has 15 residues. Deletions cut 1 base from V and 2 bases from J, with 8 bases between. The CDR3 loop reads CASSLVRANTGELFF. The CDR3 region has the DNA TGTGCCAGCAGCTTAGTCAGGGCCAACACCGGGGAGCTGTTTTTT.

This clonotype was found a few times. The genes are TRBV7-2 and TRBJ1-5; perhaps TRBD1 as D (6 bases). Trimming took 2 bases from V and 5 from J, leaving 13 bases between them. The CDR3 length is 15 residues. Germline CDR1 and CDR2: SGHTA and FQGNSA. CDR3 nucleotides: TGTGCCAGCAGCTTAACCTGGACAGACTATCAGCCCCAGCATTTT. It codes for CASSLTWTDYQPQHF.

This clonotype was observed a handful of times. The V call is TRBV12-3 or TRBV12-4, the J call TRBJ2-1, with 14 bases fitting TRBD2. The length of the CDR3 is 16 residues. Losses at the gene ends were 7 bases for V and 9 bases for J; bases not matched to a gene: 11. This CDR3 is CASTIRLAGGPGEQFF. As DNA, the CDR3 is TGTGCCAGCACCATCCGACTAGCGGGAGGGCCAGGTGAGCAGTTCTTC.